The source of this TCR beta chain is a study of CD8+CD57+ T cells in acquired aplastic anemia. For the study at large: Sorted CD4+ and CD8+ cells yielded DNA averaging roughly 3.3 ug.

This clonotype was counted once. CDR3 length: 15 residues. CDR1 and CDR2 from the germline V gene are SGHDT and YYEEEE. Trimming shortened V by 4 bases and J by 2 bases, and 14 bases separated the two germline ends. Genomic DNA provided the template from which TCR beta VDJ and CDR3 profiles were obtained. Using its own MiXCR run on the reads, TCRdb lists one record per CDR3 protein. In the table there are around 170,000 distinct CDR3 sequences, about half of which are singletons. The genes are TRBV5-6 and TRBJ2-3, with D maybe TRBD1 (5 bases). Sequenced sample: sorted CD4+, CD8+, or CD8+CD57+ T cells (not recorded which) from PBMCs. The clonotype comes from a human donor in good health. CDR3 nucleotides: TGTGCCAGCAGCCTGGTGGGGCCCACCACAGATACGCAGTATTTT. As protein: CASSLVGPTTDTQYF.